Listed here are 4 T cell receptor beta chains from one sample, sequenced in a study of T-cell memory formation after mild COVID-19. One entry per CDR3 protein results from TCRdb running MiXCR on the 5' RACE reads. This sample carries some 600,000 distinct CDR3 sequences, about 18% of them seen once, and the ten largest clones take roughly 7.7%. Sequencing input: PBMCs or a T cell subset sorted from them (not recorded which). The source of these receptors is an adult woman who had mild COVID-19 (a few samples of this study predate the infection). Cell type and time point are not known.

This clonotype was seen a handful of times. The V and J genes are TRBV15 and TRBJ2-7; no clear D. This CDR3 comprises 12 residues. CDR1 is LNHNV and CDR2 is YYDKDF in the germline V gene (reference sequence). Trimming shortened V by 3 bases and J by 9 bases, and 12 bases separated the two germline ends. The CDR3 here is CATSSYKQAQYF. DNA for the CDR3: TGTGCCACCAGCAGCTATAAGCAAGCGCAGTACTTC.

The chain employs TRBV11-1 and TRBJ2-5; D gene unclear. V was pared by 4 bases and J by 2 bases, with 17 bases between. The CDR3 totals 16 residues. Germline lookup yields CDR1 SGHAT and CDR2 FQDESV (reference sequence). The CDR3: CASSSAHRVLQETQYF. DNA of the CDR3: TGTGCCAGCAGCTCCGCCCACCGGGTCCTTCAAGAGACCCAGTACTTC.

The CDR3 bases are TGCGCCAGCACTTCTTGGGCAGGGGGCACGGTGAACACTGAAGCTTTCTTT. Its protein is CASTSWAGGTVNTEAFF. This chain uses TRBV5-1 with TRBJ1-1; 8 bases are a match to TRBD1. Trimming took 6 bases from V and 0 from J; bases not matched to a gene: 13. Germline CDR1 and CDR2: SGHRS and YFSETQ. The CDR3 runs 17 residues.

The DNA of the CDR3 is TGCGCCAGCAGCTTGCAGCTTCGGAACACTGAAGCTTTCTTT. Translated, it gives CASSLQLRNTEAFF. The chain couples TRBV5-1 to TRBJ1-1; D unresolved. Germline CDR1 and CDR2: SGHRS and YFSETQ. The CDR3 is made up of 14 amino acids. V was trimmed by 1 base and J by 1 base, leaving 8 bases between them.